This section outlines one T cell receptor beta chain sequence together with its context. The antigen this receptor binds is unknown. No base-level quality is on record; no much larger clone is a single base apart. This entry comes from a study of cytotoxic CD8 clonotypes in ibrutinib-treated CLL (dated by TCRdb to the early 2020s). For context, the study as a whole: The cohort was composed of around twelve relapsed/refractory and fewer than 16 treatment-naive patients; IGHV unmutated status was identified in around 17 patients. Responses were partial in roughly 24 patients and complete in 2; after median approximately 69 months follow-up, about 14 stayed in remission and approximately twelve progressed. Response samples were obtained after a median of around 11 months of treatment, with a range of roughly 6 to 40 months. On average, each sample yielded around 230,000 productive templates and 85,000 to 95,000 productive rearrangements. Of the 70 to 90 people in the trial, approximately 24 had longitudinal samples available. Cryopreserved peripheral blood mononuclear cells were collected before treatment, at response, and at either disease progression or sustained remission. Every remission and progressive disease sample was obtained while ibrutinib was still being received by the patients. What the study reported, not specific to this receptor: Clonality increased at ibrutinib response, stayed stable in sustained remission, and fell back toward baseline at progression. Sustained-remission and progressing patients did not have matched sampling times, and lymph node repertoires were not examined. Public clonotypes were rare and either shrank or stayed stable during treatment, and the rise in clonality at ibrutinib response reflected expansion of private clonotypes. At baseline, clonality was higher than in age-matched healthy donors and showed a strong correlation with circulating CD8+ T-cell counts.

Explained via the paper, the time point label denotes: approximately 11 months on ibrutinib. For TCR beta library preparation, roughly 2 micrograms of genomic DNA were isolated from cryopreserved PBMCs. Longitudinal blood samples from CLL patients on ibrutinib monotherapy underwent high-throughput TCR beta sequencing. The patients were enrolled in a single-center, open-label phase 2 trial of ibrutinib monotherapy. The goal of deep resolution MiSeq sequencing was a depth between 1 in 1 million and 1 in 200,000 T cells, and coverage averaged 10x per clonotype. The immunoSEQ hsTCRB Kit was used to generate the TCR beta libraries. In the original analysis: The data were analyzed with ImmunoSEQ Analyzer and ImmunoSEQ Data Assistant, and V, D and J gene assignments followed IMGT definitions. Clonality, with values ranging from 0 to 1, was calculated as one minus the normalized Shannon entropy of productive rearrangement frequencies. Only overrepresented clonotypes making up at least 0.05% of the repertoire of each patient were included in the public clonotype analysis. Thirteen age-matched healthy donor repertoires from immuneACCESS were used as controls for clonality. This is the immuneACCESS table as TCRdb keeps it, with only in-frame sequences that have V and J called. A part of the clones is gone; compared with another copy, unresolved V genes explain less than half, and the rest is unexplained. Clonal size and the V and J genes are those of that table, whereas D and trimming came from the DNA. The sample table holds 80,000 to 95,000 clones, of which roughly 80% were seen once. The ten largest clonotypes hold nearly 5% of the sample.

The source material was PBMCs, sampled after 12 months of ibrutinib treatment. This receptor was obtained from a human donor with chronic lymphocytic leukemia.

The nucleotide sequence reads as follows: TGCGCCAGCAGCTTGGCCGGTGGCCAAGTGAATCAGCCCCAGCATTTT. It encodes CASSLAGGQVNQPQHF. Recombination linked TRBV5-1 to TRBJ1-5; the D gene is not confidently resolved. In the germline V gene, CDR1 corresponds to SGHRS and CDR2 to YFSETQ. V gives up 0 bases and J gives up 4 bases, and the segment between their germline ends measures 14 bases. The cysteine opens and the phenylalanine closes a CDR3 of 16 amino acids. Only CDR3 DNA is held: 48 bases, read in frame from base 1. Where the CDR3 stops, the reference TRBV5-1 and TRBJ1-5 genes take over; the full variable domain is KAGVTQTPRYLIKTRGQQVTLSCSPISGHRSVSWYQQTPGQGLQFLFEYFSETQRNKGNFPGRFSGRQFSNSRSEMNVSTLELGDSALYLCASSLAGGQVNQPQHFGDGTRLSIL.